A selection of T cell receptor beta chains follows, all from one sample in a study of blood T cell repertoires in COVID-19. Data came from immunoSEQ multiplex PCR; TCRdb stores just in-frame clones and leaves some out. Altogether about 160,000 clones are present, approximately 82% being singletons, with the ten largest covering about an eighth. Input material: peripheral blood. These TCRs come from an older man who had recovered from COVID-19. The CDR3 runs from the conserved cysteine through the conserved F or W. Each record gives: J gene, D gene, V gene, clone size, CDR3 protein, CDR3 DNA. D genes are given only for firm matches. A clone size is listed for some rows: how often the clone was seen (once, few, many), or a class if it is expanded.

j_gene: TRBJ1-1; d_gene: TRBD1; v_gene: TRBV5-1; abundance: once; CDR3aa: CASSDYRGATEAFF; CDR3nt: TGCGCCAGCAGCGATTACAGGGGTGCCACTGAAGCTTTCTTT
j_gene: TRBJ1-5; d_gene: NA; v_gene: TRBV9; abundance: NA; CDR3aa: CASSPSPSQPQHF; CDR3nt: TGTGCCAGCAGCCCCTCCCCCAGTCAGCCCCAGCATTTT
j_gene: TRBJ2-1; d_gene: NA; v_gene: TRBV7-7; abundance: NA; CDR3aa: CASSLGPGQRNEQFF; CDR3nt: TGTGCTAGCAGCTTAGGTCCCGGACAGAGGAATGAGCAGTTCTTC
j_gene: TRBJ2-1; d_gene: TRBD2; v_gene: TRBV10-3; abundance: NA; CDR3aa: CAIKPSGLAGGSSYNEQFF; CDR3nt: TGTGCCATCAAGCCATCGGGACTAGCGGGCGGTAGCTCCTACAATGAGCAGTTCTTC
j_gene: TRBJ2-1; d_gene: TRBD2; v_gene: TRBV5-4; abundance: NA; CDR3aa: CASRAGGPRNEQFF; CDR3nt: TGTGCCAGCAGGGCGGGAGGGCCACGCAATGAGCAGTTCTTC
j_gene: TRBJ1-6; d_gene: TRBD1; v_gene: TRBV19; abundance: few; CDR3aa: CATMTGTDNSPLHF; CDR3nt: TGTGCCACCATGACGGGGACAGATAATTCACCCCTCCACTTT
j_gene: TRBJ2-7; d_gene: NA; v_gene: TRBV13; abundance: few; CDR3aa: CASSLGVAAPSYEQYF; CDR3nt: TGTGCCAGCAGCTTAGGAGTAGCGGCCCCTTCCTACGAGCAGTACTTC
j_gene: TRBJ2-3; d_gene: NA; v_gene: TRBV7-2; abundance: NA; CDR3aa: CASSLASGSYTDTQYF; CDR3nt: TGTGCCAGCAGCTTAGCAAGCGGGTCCTACACAGATACGCAGTATTTT
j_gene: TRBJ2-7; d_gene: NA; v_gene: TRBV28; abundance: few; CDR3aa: CASTSHGAGSYEQYF; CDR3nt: TGTGCCAGCACCTCCCATGGGGCAGGATCCTACGAGCAGTACTTC
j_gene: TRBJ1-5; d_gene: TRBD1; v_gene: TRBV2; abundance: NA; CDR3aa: CASSEVRQGANQPQHF; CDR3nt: TGTGCCAGCAGTGAGGTTAGGCAGGGGGCGAATCAGCCCCAGCATTTT
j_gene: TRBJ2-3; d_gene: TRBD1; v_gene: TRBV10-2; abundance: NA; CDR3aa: CASSDPGTADTQYF; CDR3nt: TGCGCCAGCAGTGATCCCGGGACAGCCGATACGCAGTATTTT
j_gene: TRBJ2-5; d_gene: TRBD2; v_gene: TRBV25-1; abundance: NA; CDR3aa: CASSEGAGREAETQYF; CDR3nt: TGTGCCAGCAGTGAAGGAGCGGGAAGAGAGGCAGAGACCCAGTACTTC
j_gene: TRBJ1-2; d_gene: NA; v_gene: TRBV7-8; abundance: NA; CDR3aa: CASSPQQGSYGYTF; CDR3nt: TGTGCCAGCAGCCCGCAACAGGGAAGCTATGGCTACACCTTC
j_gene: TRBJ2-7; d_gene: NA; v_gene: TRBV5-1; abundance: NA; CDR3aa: CASSRDGLSTYEQYF; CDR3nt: TGCGCCAGCAGCCGGGATGGCCTTAGCACCTACGAGCAGTACTTC
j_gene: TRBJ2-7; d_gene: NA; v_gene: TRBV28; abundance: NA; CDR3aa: CASRPHRETYEQYF; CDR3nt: TGTGCCAGCAGACCACACAGGGAAACTTACGAGCAGTACTTC
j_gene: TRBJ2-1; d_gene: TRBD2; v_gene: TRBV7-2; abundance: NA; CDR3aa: CASSSTSGSYNEQFF; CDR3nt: TGTGCCAGCAGCTCGACTAGCGGCTCCTACAATGAGCAGTTCTTC
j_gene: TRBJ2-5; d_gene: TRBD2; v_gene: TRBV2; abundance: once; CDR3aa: CASTRLAGQETQYF; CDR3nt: TGTGCCAGCACAAGGCTAGCGGGACAAGAGACCCAGTACTTC
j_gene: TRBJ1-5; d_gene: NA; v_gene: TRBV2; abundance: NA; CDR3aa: CASSESGGPWSNQPQHF; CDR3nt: TGTGCCAGCAGTGAATCCGGGGGGCCGTGGAGCAATCAGCCCCAGCATTTT
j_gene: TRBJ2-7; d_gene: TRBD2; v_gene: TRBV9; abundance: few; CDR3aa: CASSVAGTSGYEQYF; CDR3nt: TGTGCCAGCAGCGTAGCCGGGACTAGCGGCTACGAGCAGTACTTC
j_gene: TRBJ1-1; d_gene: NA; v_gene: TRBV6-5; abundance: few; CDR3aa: CATGRGPEAFF; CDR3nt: TGTGCCACGGGGAGGGGTCCTGAAGCTTTCTTT
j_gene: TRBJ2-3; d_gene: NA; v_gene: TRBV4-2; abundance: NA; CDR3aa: CASSQVERADTQYF; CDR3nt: TGTGCCAGCAGCCAAGTGGAGAGGGCGGATACGCAGTATTTT
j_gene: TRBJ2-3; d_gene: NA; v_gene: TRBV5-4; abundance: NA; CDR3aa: CASSLALAGATDTQYF; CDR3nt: TGTGCCAGCAGCTTGGCTCTAGCCGGCGCCACAGATACGCAGTATTTT
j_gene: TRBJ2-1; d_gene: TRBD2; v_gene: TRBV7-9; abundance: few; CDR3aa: CASSSEAGGSEQFF; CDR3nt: TGTGCCAGCAGCTCGGAAGCGGGAGGGAGTGAGCAGTTCTTC
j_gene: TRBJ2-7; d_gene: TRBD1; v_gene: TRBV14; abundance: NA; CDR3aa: CASRGQGGYEQYF; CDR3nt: TGTGCCAGCAGGGGACAGGGGGGATACGAGCAGTACTTC
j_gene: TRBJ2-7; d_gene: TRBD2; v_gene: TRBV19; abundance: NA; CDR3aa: CASSAGLAGTYEQYF; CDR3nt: TGTGCCAGTAGTGCGGGACTAGCGGGAACCTACGAGCAGTACTTC
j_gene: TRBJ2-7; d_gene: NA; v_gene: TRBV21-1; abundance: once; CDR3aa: CASSKEGLGTGESYEQYF; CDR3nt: TGTGCCAGCAGCAAAGAGGGCTTAGGGACAGGGGAGTCCTACGAGCAGTACTTC
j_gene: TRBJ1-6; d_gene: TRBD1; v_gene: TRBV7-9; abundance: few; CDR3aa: CASSLSGGANNSPLHF; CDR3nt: TGTGCCAGCAGCTTATCAGGGGGCGCGAATAATTCACCCCTCCACTTT
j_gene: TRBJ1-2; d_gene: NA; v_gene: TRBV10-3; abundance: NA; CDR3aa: CAISELAGPDGYTF; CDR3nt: TGTGCCATCAGTGAGTTGGCAGGCCCGGATGGCTACACCTTC
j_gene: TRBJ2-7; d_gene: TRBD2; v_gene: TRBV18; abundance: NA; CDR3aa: CASSPGLAFREQYF; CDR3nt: TGTGCCAGCTCACCGGGACTAGCTTTCCGCGAGCAGTACTTC
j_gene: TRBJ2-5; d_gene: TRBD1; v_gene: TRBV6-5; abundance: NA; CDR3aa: CASSLRGSETQYF; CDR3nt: TGTGCCAGCAGTCTCAGGGGGTCGGAGACCCAGTACTTC
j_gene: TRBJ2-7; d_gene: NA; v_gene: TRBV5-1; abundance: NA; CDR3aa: CASSFRGDEQYF; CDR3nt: TGCGCCAGCAGCTTCAGGGGTGACGAGCAGTACTTC
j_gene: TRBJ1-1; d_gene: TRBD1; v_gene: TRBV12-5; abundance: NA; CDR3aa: CASGLCARGDRCAEAFF; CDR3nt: TGTGCTAGTGGTTTGTGTGCCAGGGGGGATCGATGTGCTGAGGCTTTCTTT
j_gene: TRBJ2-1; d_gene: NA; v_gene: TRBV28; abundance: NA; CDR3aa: CASSPPRGSYNEQFF; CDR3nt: TGTGCCAGCAGCCCACCCCGGGGCTCCTACAATGAGCAGTTCTTC
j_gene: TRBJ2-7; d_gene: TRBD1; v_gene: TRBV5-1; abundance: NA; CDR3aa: CASSKGQGTYEQYF; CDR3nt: TGCGCCAGCAGCAAGGGACAGGGCACCTACGAGCAGTACTTC
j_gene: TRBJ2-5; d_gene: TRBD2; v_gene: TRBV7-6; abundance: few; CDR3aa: CASSLAPTSGSFLTQYF; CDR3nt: TGTGCCAGCAGCTTAGCGCCTACTAGCGGGAGTTTCTTGACCCAGTACTTC
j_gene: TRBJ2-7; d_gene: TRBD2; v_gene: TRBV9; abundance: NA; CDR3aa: CASSGPPGLAVGEQYF; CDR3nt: TGTGCCAGCAGCGGCCCTCCGGGACTAGCGGTGGGCGAGCAGTACTTC
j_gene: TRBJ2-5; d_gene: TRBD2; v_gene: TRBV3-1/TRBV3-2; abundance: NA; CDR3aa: CASSQGTSGTETQYF; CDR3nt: TGTGCCAGCAGCCAAGGGACTAGCGGGACTGAGACCCAGTACTTC
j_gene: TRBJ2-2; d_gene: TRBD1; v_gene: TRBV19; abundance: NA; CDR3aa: CASSGQGLLELFF; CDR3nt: TGTGCCAGTAGTGGACAGGGTCTGTTGGAGCTGTTTTTT
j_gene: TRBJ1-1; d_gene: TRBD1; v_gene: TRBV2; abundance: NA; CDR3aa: CASSEAGTAHTEAFF; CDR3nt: TGTGCCAGCAGTGAAGCTGGGACAGCCCACACTGAAGCTTTCTTT
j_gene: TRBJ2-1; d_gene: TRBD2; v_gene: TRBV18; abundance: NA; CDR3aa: CASSPPSGRNYNEQFF; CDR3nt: TGTGCCAGCTCACCACCAAGCGGGAGGAATTACAATGAGCAGTTCTTC
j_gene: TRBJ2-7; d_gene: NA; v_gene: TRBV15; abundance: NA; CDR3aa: CATSRDRASASGYEQYF; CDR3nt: TGTGCCACCAGCAGAGATCGGGCTAGCGCGAGTGGTTACGAGCAGTACTTC
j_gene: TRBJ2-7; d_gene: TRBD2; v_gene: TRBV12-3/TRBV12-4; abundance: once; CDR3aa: CASRLAGALEQYF; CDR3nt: TGTGCCAGCAGATTAGCGGGAGCTCTCGAGCAGTACTTC
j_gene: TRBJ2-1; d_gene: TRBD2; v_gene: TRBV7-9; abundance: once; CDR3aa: CASSPVGGRVYEQFF; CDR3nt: TGTGCCAGCAGCCCCGTTGGCGGGAGGGTTTATGAGCAGTTCTTC
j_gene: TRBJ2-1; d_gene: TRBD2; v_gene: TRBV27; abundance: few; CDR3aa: CASSSRAGGGFEQFF; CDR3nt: TGTGCCAGCAGTTCGAGAGCGGGAGGCGGTTTCGAGCAGTTCTTC
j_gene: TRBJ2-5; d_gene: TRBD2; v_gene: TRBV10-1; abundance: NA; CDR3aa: CASTLAGGETQYF; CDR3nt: TGCGCCAGCACCCTAGCGGGAGGAGAGACCCAGTACTTC
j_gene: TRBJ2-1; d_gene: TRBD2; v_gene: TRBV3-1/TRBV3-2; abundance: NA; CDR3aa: CASSNSGSHFF; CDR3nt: TGTGCCAGCAGCAATAGCGGGAGCCATTTCTTC
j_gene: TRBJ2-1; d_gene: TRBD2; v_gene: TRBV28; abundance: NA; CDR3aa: CASSSAASGTYNEQFF; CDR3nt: TGTGCCAGCAGCAGCGCGGCTAGCGGGACCTACAATGAGCAGTTCTTC
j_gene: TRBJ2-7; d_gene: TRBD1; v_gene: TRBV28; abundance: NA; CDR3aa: CASSTPNRRGQRLYEQYF; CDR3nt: TGTGCCAGCAGTACCCCCAACCGCCGGGGACAGCGCCTCTACGAGCAGTACTTC
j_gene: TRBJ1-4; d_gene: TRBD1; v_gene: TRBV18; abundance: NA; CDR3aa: CASRSGQGSNEKLFF; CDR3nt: TGTGCCAGCCGCTCGGGACAGGGATCTAATGAAAAACTGTTTTTT
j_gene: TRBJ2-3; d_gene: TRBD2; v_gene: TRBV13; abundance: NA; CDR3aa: CASSLAGGPGTDTQYF; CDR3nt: TGTGCCAGCAGCTTAGCGGGAGGGCCAGGAACAGATACGCAGTATTTT
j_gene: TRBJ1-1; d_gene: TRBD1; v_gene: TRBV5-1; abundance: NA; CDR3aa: CASSLGGPGGTEAFF; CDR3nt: TGCGCCAGCAGCTTGGGAGGACCAGGGGGCACTGAAGCTTTCTTT
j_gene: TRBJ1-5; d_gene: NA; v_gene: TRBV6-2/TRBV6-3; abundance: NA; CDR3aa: CASSYSGEGGQPQHF; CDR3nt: TGTGCCAGCAGTTACTCAGGGGAGGGCGGTCAGCCCCAGCATTTT
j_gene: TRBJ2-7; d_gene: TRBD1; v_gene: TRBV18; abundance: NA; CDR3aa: CASSPLGTGGYEQYF; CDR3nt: TGTGCCAGCTCACCACTCGGGACAGGGGGCTACGAGCAGTACTTC
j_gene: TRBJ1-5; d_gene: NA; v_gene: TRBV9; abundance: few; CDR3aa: CASSERPSGQPQHF; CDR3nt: TGTGCCAGCAGCGAGAGGCCGTCGGGTCAGCCCCAGCATTTT
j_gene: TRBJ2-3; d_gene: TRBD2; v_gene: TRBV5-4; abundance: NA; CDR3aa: CASSLAGGPTDTQYF; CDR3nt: TGTGCCAGCAGCTTAGCGGGAGGGCCAACAGATACGCAGTATTTT